What follows are 28 T cell receptor beta chains derived from one specimen sequenced in a study of CD4 and CD8 cells across lung adenocarcinoma regions. A single record per CDR3 protein comes from TCRdb applying MiXCR to the PCR reads. The table has around 9,800 distinct CDR3 sequences, roughly 50% seen once; the top ten hold around 19%. Specimen: CD4+ T cells from the center of a lung tumor. The source of these receptors is a male donor with lung adenocarcinoma. The CD4 and CD8 labels of this study may be unreliable.

The chain joins TRBV6-1 to TRBJ2-3; no clear D. Germline loops: CDR1 MNHNS, CDR2 SASEGT. CDR3 length: 13 amino acids. This chain's CDR3 is CSLKSKSTDTQYF. Here the CDR3 DNA reads TGTTCGCTAAAAAGTAAGAGCACAGATACGCAGTATTTT.

With respect to this clonotype: One end of the junction does not line up with germline, which may come from a read error. The V gene is TRBV27, the J gene TRBJ2-3; TRBD1 matches at 8 bases. The CDR3 is 13 amino acids. Looked up from germline, CDR1 is MNHEY and CDR2 is SMNVEV (reference sequence). CDR3: CASKGQDRETQYF. The CDR3 DNA sequence: TGTGCCAGCAAGGGACAGGACCGGGAGACGCAGTATTTC.

This clonotype was recorded at least ten times. The chain joins TRBV6-1 to TRBJ1-5; possible D gene TRBD1, 5 bases. Germline values: CDR1 MNHNS, CDR2 SASEGT. The CDR3 has 15 residues. V shed 6 bases and J shed 6 bases, with 18 bases lying between them. The CDR3 loop reads CASRVSGTGSQPQHF. DNA of the CDR3: TGTGCCAGCAGAGTCTCCGGGACGGGGAGTCAGCCCCAGCATTTT.

The V call is TRBV20-1, the J call TRBJ2-3; 8 nucleotides line up with TRBD2. This CDR3 spans 16 amino acids. Germline assignment: CDR1 DFQATT and CDR2 SNEGSKA (reference sequence). V dropped 5 bases and J dropped 2; count of bases not matched to a gene: 12. The CDR3 region has the DNA TGCAGTGCTGAGTTCGCGGGGGGCCGGGTCACAGATACGCAGTATTTT. Encoded protein: CSAEFAGGRVTDTQYF.

V gene TRBV10-3 combines with J gene TRBJ2-3; TRBD1 might be the D (6 bases). The CDR3 loop spans 14 amino acids. The ends were cut back, 10 bases at V and 7 bases at J, with 21 bases in the middle. Germline V gene data show CDR1 as ENHRY and CDR2 as SYGVKD. CDR3 sequence reads: CATIQGAALNTQYF. CDR3 sequence (DNA): TGTGCCACCATACAGGGAGCCGCACTGAATACGCAGTATTTT.

As concerns this clonotype: At one end the junction does not follow the germline gene, possibly because of a read error. The chain uses TRBV6-1 and TRBJ2-7; D gene unclear. Germline CDR1 MNHNS, CDR2 SASEGT. This CDR3 has 14 amino acids. CDR3 nucleotide sequence: TGTGCCAGCAGCGTGCGGCACAACCAAGATACGCAGTATTTC. Protein product: CASSVRHNQDTQYF.

This clonotype is termed large (0.1 to 1%). As DNA, the CDR3 is TGTGCCAGCAGTGAAAGCGGGATGGCGGGAGAGACCCAGTACTTC. Translation: CASSESGMAGETQYF. The chain couples TRBV6-1 to TRBJ2-5; 7 nucleotides align to TRBD2. This CDR3 comprises 15 residues. V was pared by 2 bases and J by 4 bases, with 7 bases of the junction left unmatched. From germline, CDR1 is MNHNS and CDR2 SASEGT.

With regard to this clonotype: Relative to the germline gene, one junction end is altered; a read error may explain this. The rearrangement joins TRBV6-1 to TRBJ2-3; TRBD2 aligns across 10 bases. The germline CDR1 and CDR2 sequences are MNHNS and SASEGT. The CDR3 length is 19 residues. The CDR3 protein is CASTSAGLAGVTSKDTQYF. CDR3 in DNA: TGTGCCAGCACCTCCGCGGGGCTAGCGGGGGTAACTAGCAAAGATACGCAGTACTTT.

This rearrangement joins TRBV6-1 to TRBJ2-1; TRBD2 matches 10 bases. CDR1 MNHNS and CDR2 SASEGT come from the germline V gene. This CDR3 comprises 15 residues. V lost 6 bases to trimming and J lost 12 bases; unmatched junction nucleotides: 14. In nucleotides, the CDR3 is TGTGCCAGCAGCCCGGCTAGCGGGGGCTCCGATACGCAGTTCTTC. Translation: CASSPASGGSDTQFF.

With respect to this clonotype: The junction shows a germline mismatch at one end, possibly a read error. The chain is built from TRBV10-1 and TRBJ2-3, with TRBD2 matching over 7 bases. The CDR3 has 15 amino acids. Germline V CDR1 and CDR2: WNHNN, SYGVQD (reference sequence). CDR3 amino acids: CASSDIAGSTETQYF. DNA for the CDR3: TGCGCCAGCAGTGACATAGCGGGTAGCACAGAGACCCAGTACTTT.

This clonotype is deemed medium-sized. This rearrangement joins TRBV12-3 or TRBV12-4 to TRBJ2-5; D is uncertain. The ends were cut back, 5 bases at V and 13 bases at J, with 20 bases in the middle. This CDR3 has 13 residues. The CDR3 protein is CASSRERLGPAYF. DNA for the CDR3: TGTGCCAGCAGTCGTGAACGTCTAGGGCCGGCGTACTTC.

This clonotype was seen a handful of times. The V call is TRBV10-2, the J call TRBJ2-1; 10 bases agree with TRBD2. V shed 3 bases and J 1 base; nucleotides not matched to a gene: 6. Germline CDR1 is WSHSY and CDR2 is SAAADI. The CDR3 is 17 amino acids. CDR3 in amino acids: CASSELAGGESYNEQFF. The DNA of the CDR3 is TGCGCCAGCAGTGAATTAGCGGGAGGAGAATCCTACAATGAGCAGTTCTTC.

At least ten counts were recorded for this clonotype. J is TRBJ1-6 and V is TRBV7-2; D perhaps matches TRBD1 (5 bases). The germline V and J ends were trimmed by 8 bases and 1 base, with 6 bases remaining between them. This CDR3 comprises 13 residues. Germline CDR1 SGHTA, CDR2 FQGNSA. The CDR3, as DNA: TGTGCCAGCGAGGGGTCCTATAATTCACCCCTCCACTTT. Its protein is CASEGSYNSPLHF.

This clonotype is medium-sized (0.01 to 0.1%) in the sample. In DNA, the CDR3 is TGTGCCAGCAGACAAAGCGGGGGGTTCCAAGAGACCCAGTACTTC. Translated: CASRQSGGFQETQYF. This chain connects TRBV12-3 or TRBV12-4 to TRBJ2-5; the match to TRBD2 covers 9 bases. V dropped 6 bases and J dropped 1; count of bases not matched to a gene: 6. This CDR3 contains 15 residues.

The chain recombines TRBV4-3 with TRBJ2-1, with a tentative D call TRBD2 (5 bases). The DNA end is a closer match to TRBJ2-5, so the J assignment may be wrong. Germline CDR1 and CDR2: LGHNA and YSLEER. The CDR3 loop spans 15 amino acids. CDR3 nucleotides: TGCGCCAGCAGCCAAGAAATGAGGGCTTGGGAGACCCAGTACTTC. Amino acid sequence: CASSQEMRAWETQYF.

The rearrangement links TRBV4-2 to TRBJ2-3; D remains ambiguous. The CDR3 extends over 15 amino acids. Germline-derived CDR1 and CDR2 are LGHNA and YNFKEQ. The V and J ends lost 4 bases and 0 bases respectively, with 11 bases between them. The chain's CDR3 is CASSPRTGSTDTQYF. Written as DNA, the CDR3 is TGTGCCAGCAGCCCCCGGACCGGGAGCACAGATACGCAGTATTTT.

A few counts support this clonotype. The chain couples TRBV9 to TRBJ2-1; TRBD1 matches at 11 bases. Germline V CDR1 and CDR2: SGDLS, YYNGEE. J lost 6 bases, V lost 3 bases, and 11 bases had no gene match. The CDR3 consists of 17 residues. The CDR3 protein is CASSGSSGTGGPNEQFF. The CDR3 DNA reads TGTGCCAGCAGCGGATCCTCCGGGACAGGGGGGCCCAATGAGCAGTTCTTC.

This chain uses TRBV6-1 with TRBJ2-5; D is perhaps TRBD1 (6 bases). Germline V gene data show CDR1 as MNHNS and CDR2 as SASEGT. This CDR3 contains 16 residues. Between the trimmed V and J ends, which lost 1 base and 11 bases, there was a span of 23 bases. Written as DNA, the CDR3 is TGTGCCAGCAGTGAAGAACCGGACAGTCGTTATACGGAGCAGTACTTC. Translation: CASSEEPDSRYTEQYF.

This clonotype has just a few counts. The rearrangement uses TRBV4-2 and TRBJ2-1; D may be TRBD2 (6 bases). This CDR3 contains 15 residues. Trimming removed 6 bases from V and 3 bases from J, with 15 bases in between. The germline V gene has CDR1 LGHNA and CDR2 YNFKEQ. The CDR3 region has the DNA TGTGCCAGCAGTCGTCTAGCGAGACACTACAATGAGCAGTTCTTC. Its protein is CASSRLARHYNEQFF.

Of note for this clonotype: One end of the junction does not line up with germline, which may come from a read error. The V and J genes are TRBV6-1 and TRBJ2-4; weak D call: TRBD2 (6 bases). The CDR3 is 15 amino acids. Germline CDR1 and CDR2: MNHNS and SASEGT. CDR3 sequence reads: CASPAGQRAKNTQYF. For the CDR3, the DNA is TGTGCCAGCCCCGCGGGGCAGAGAGCCAAAAACACTCAGTACTTC.

The rearrangement joins TRBV27 to TRBJ2-1; 7 nucleotides align to TRBD1. The junction had 12 bases not matched to a gene; V was cut back by 6 bases and J by 13 bases. In germline, CDR1 is MNHEY, CDR2 SMNVEV (reference sequence). The CDR3 is made up of 13 amino acids. CDR3 sequence reads: CASSLNRGRTQFF. The CDR3 DNA sequence: TGTGCCAGCAGCCTTAACAGGGGACGGACCCAGTTCTTC.

This clonotype was detected ten times or more. V usage is TRBV5-1 and J usage is TRBJ2-3; D gene unclear. V was cut by 5 bases and J by 2 bases, with 12 bases left in between. Germline CDR1 and CDR2: SGHRS and YFSETQ. The CDR3 has 14 amino acids. The CDR3 region is CASSPDGSTDTQYF. The CDR3 nucleotides read TGCGCCAGCAGTCCTGATGGTTCCACAGATACGCAGTATTTT.

The rearrangement uses TRBV18 and TRBJ2-1; D not certain. The end of the DNA is better explained by TRBJ2-5, so the J call may be wrong. Germline assignment: CDR1 KGHSH and CDR2 LQKENI. The CDR3 has 13 residues. This CDR3 is CASSPYGRETQYF. The CDR3 coding sequence is TGTGCCAGCTCACCCTATGGACGTGAGACCCAGTACTTC.

The chain links TRBV6-1 to TRBJ2-3; the match to TRBD1 covers 7 bases. V dropped 3 bases and J dropped 1; count of bases not matched to a gene: 4. The CDR3 runs 15 residues. Germline V gene data show CDR1 as MNHNS and CDR2 as SASEGT. The CDR3 spells CASSDHDRGTDTQYF. The CDR3 bases are TGTGCCAGCAGTGATCATGACAGGGGCACAGATACGCAGTATTTT.

Comments on this clonotype: Relative to the germline gene, one junction end is altered; a read error may explain this. The chain uses TRBV6-1 and TRBJ2-3; TRBD1 might be the D (5 bases). Germline-derived CDR1 and CDR2 are MNHNS and SASEGT. The CDR3 loop spans 15 amino acids. The CDR3 nucleotides read TGTGCCAGCAGCTTGGGGCTTTGCGGCAGGGATACGCAGTATTTC. It encodes CASSLGLCGRDTQYF.

This clonotype was observed a handful of times. The rearrangement uses TRBV12-3 or TRBV12-4 and TRBJ2-2, with 8 bases lining up with TRBD2. This CDR3 comprises 14 residues. J gave up 7 bases and V 5 bases, and 6 bases lay outside the gene matches. CDR3 bases: TGTGCCAGCAGTGAATCTCGGGGGGGCGGGGAGCTGTTTTTT. It yields the protein CASSESRGGGELFF.

This clonotype was seen only once. V is TRBV27 and J is TRBJ2-3, with 7 bases matching TRBD1. In germline, CDR1 is MNHEY, CDR2 SMNVEV (reference sequence). V trimming: 3 bases; J trimming: 7 bases; junction bases outside the gene matches: 7. This CDR3 spans 14 amino acids. The CDR3 here is CASSFRQGVNTQYF. The CDR3 DNA reads TGTGCCAGCAGTTTCCGACAGGGAGTTAATACGCAGTATTTT.

The chain has TRBV7-9 and TRBJ1-1, with unresolved D. Germline V lookup: CDR1 SEHNR, CDR2 FQNEAQ (reference sequence). The CDR3 is 13 residues long. The ends were cut back, 5 bases at V and 3 bases at J, with 10 bases in the middle. This chain's CDR3 is CASSTPRDTEAFF. The CDR3 DNA sequence: TGTGCCAGCAGCACCCCTCGGGACACTGAAGCTTTCTTT.